This T cell receptor (beta chain) was identified in a study of naive and memory T cell subsets (TCRdb year 2017). At the level of the whole study: The study applied an open-source, UMI-based TCR alpha and beta sequencing pipeline to sorted naive and memory peripheral blood T cell subsets. The results of the functional CMV T cell responses matched the IgG serology results in every case. RNA was DNase-treated and reverse transcribed with TCR constant-region primers, mostly using SuperScript III. General conclusions and limits of the study: The repertoire findings for the naive and memory subsets could not be validated against a ground truth, as none was available. Clonotypes were defined as single alpha or beta chain sequences, not paired alpha/beta receptors. A power law was followed by TCR abundance, with an exponent that differed between naive and memory subsets but was consistent across the three individuals. After error correction, only a single occurrence was seen for over 95% of naive TCR sequences, so much steeper abundance distributions were produced than in memory subsets. RNA-based TCR counts may be affected by expression changes linked to T cell activation and differentiation. In both CD4 and CD8 cells, a rise in Gini index and a fall in Shannon and inverse Simpson diversity were observed from naive through CM, EM and EMRA.

From the second PCR step on, the TCR alpha and beta chain libraries were amplified in separate reactions. The CMV status of each donor was determined by measuring IFNgamma production from CD4+ T cells after fresh PBMCs had been stimulated overnight with CMV viral lysate. Using Miltenyi beads, CD4 T cells were first positively selected, and CD8 T cells were then positively selected from the CD4-negative fraction. Cells were stained for CD3, CD4, CD8, CD45RA, CD27 and a live/dead dye and were sorted on a BD Aria II into four subsets based on CD45RA and CD27. For sorting, CD45RA-CD27- cells were defined as effector memory cells, while CD45RA+CD27- cells were defined as EMRA cells. Blood was obtained from a few healthy volunteers, and the blood from each volunteer was fractionated into CD4 and CD8 T cells and subsequently into four differentiation subsets. Roughly 0.11 L of peripheral blood was collected from each donor, and PBMC were isolated by Ficoll-Paque PLUS density-gradient centrifugation. Sorted cells were lysed in RLT buffer, and RNA was extracted with a Qiagen RNeasy kit and stored at -80°C.

The library was made by UMI-ligation and nested PCR. The beta constant-region primer was an equimolar mix of two oligonucleotides covering both TRBC1 and TRBC2. Four rounds of PCR, combining the SP2 primer with nested alpha and beta constant-region primers, were used to amplify the ligated cDNA. A single-stranded oligonucleotide bearing the SP2 primer plus a 12-nucleotide UMI was ligated onto the 3' end of the cDNA by T4 RNA ligase 1. Incubation of the ligation reaction lasted about 20-25 hours at 16 degrees C. PCR2 was typically run as a SYBR Green qPCR and stopped at a predetermined threshold to prevent over-amplification. Every purification after the first one was done using Agencourt AMPure XP magnetic beads. Library amounts were measured by Qubit and library quality was assessed on a TapeStation, where the main peak was expected at around 650 bp. Sequencing of the pooled libraries was done on an Illumina MiSeq using v2 2x251 paired-end kits, which typically yielded roughly 0.85-2 million reads per sample. Libraries were pooled at around 4 nM per sample, and 5-7% PhiX was added to improve cluster recognition. The published analysis was carried out like this. Using tag matching that tolerated one base-pair mismatch, Decombinator assigned V and J genes to FASTQ reads that had been processed by Demultiplexor. UMIs were used by Collapsinator to correct both sequencing errors and frequency errors arising from PCR heterogeneity. TCRs were translated and CDR3s were extracted from the conserved cysteine to the FGXG phenylalanine by CDR3Translator, with non-productive sequences being flagged. Gini, Shannon entropy and inverse Simpson indices were computed after subsampling the repertoires to the same number of UMI-defined TCRs. Within the linear range, a power law was fitted to clonotype abundance distributions using maximum likelihood. When run on a single naive CD8 sample, MIGEC and the pipeline yielded similar UMI counts, similar unique TCR numbers and similar clonal distributions. A set of 7,322 CMV-associated CDR3 sequences, compiled from VDJdb and a published dataset, was used to search the repertoires. TCRdb cleaned the public reads at Q25 with fastp, built clones with MiXCR and kept in-frame beta chains. Identical CDR3 protein sequences are pooled into one entry, listed with their most common genes and DNA. The V and J calls shown here were made by TCRdb, not taken from the authors' results. This sample gives around 30,000 distinct CDR3 sequences in total; approximately 18% of them show up just once. Clones ranked in the top ten supply about 3.4% of the sample.

With respect to this clonotype: This receptor's antigen is unknown. Qualities for individual bases were not recorded, and no much larger clone is one base off.

The source of this sequence is a human donor in good health. Sequenced sample: effector memory CD4+ T cells from blood. Interpreted using the paper, the cell subset or site label stands for: effector memory, CD45RA- CD27-.

The base sequence is TGTGCCAGTATTCTTCTAGCGGGTTCCTACGAGCAGTACTTC. Its protein is CASILLAGSYEQYF. The chain is assembled from TRBV6-1 and TRBJ2-7, and TRBD2 matches 8 of the central bases. Trimming accounts for 9 bases at V and 1 base at J, while the number of junction bases matched to no gene is 8. According to the germline V gene, CDR1 reads MNHNS and CDR2 reads SASEGT. Its CDR3 holds 14 amino acids, cysteine through phenylalanine. Left in the record is the CDR3 DNA by itself, 42 bases read in frame from the first base.